This TCR beta chain comes out of a study of neurological immune-mediated disorders. Study-wide results and caveats: The greatest degree of TCR clonal expansion was observed in HTLV-1-associated myelopathy, with the lowest in multiple sclerosis, below that of healthy controls.

This clonotype came up many times. Antigen: not known. Documented time point: longitudinal time-point 1 (baseline). TCRdb fed the 5' RACE reads into MiXCR, producing one record per CDR3 protein. The sample holds around 37,000 distinct CDR3 sequences, approximately 3% seen once. The CDR3 has 14 amino acids. Germline values: CDR1 MNHEY, CDR2 SVGAGI. V was shortened by 4 bases and J by 1 base, with 10 bases between the two germline ends. The chain has TRBV6-5 and TRBJ1-1; maybe TRBD1 (6 bases). The sequenced sample consisted of PBMCs. The clonotype originates from a woman aged 55-70 years with multiple sclerosis. The CDR3 nucleotides read TGTGCCAGCAGTTGGGGACAAGGGAACACTGAAGCTTTCTTT. Its translation: CASSWGQGNTEAFF.